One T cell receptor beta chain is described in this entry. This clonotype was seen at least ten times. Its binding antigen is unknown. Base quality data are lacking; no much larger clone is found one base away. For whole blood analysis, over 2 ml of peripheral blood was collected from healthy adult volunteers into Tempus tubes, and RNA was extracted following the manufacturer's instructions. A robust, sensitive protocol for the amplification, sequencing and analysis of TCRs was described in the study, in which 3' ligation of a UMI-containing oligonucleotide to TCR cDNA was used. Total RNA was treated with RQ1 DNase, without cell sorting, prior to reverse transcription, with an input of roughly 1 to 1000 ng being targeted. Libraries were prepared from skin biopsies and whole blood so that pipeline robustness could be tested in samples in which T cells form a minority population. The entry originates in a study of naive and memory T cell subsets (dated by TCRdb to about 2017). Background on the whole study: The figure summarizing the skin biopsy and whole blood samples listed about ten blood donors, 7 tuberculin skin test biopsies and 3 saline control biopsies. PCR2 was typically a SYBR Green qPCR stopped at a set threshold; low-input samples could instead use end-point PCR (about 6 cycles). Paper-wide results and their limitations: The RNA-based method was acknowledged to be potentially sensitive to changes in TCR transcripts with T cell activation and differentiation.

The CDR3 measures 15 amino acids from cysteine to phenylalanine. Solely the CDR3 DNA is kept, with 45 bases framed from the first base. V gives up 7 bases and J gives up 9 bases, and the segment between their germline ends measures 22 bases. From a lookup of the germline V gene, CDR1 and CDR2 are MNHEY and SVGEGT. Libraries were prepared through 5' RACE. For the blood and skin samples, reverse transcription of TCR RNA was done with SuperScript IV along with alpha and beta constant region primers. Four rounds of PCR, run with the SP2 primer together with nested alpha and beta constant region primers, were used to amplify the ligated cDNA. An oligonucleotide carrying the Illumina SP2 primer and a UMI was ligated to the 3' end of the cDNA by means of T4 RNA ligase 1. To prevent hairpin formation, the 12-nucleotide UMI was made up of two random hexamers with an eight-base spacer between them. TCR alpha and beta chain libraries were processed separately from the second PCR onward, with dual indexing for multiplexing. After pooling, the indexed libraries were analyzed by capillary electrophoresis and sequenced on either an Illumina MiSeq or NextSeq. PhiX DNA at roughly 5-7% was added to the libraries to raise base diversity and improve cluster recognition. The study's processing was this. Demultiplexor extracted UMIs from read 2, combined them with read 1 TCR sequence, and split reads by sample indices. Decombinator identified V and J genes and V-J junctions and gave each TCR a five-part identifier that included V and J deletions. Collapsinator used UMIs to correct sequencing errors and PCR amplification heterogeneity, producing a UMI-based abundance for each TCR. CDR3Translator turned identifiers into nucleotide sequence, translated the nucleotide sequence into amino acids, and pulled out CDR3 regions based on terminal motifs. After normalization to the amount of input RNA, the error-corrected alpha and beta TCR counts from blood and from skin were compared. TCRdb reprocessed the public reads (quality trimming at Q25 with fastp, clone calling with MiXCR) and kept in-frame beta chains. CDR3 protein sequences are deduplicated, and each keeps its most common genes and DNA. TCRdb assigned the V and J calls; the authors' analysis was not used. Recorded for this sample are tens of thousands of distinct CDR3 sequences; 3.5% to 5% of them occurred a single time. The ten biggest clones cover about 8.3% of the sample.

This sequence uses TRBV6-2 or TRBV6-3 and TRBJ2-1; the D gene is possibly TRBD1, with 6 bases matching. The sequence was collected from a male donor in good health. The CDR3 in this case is CASTYRGLRGSEQFF. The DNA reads TGTGCCAGCACCTACAGAGGGTTAAGGGGGAGTGAGCAGTTCTTC.